Shown below are 15 T cell receptor beta chains from a single sample sequenced in a study of T cells in Graves' hyperthyroidism and ophthalmopathy. Amplified regions were TCR beta CDR3 sequences from RNA transcripts. Researchers ran a first-round RT-PCR on the TCR CDR3 using the HTBI primer set. TCRdb reanalysed the multiplex PCR reads using MiXCR and keeps one entry per CDR3 protein. Here the sample spans 350,000 or so distinct CDR3 sequences, roughly 18% being singletons. Sequenced sample: blood. The receptors originated from a woman aged 40 to 49 with Graves' ophthalmopathy.

This clonotype appeared many times. The rearrangement uses TRBV7-8 and TRBJ2-7; D could derive from TRBD1 or TRBD2 (7 bases each). This CDR3 contains 16 residues. Trimming pared 1 base from V and 3 bases from J, leaving 16 bases between. Germline CDR1 and CDR2: SGHVS and FQNEAQ. CDR3 bases: TGTGCCAGCAGCTTAGTCCTGACAGGGACTAACTACGAGCAGTACTTC. It encodes CASSLVLTGTNYEQYF.

This clonotype was seen many times. The chain recombines TRBV27 with TRBJ1-2; a weak D match, TRBD1 (6 bases). Germline V gives CDR1 MNHEY, CDR2 SMNVEV (reference sequence). The CDR3 totals 15 residues. V gave up 6 bases and J gave up 4 bases, with 18 bases separating them. CDR3 residues: CASRPTLGGTYGYTF. The CDR3 bases are TGTGCCAGCAGACCCACCCTAGGGGGGACCTATGGCTACACCTTC.

This clonotype was counted many times. The rearrangement uses TRBV14 and TRBJ2-7; D call uncertain. The CDR3 sequence is 13 residues long. Looked up from germline, CDR1 is SGHDN and CDR2 is FVKESK. With 1 base removed from V and 4 bases from J, the gap between germline ends came to 8 bases. CDR3 amino acids: CASSQVPHYEQYF. The CDR3 DNA reads as TGTGCCAGCAGCCAAGTCCCTCATTACGAGCAGTACTTC.

This clonotype was detected ten times or more. This chain connects TRBV7-8 to TRBJ1-1; D gene ambiguous. The V end lost 3 bases, the J end lost 6 bases, and 8 bases lay between the germline ends. This CDR3 contains 12 residues. Germline lookup yields CDR1 SGHVS and CDR2 FQNEAQ. The chain's CDR3 is CASSLNNAEAFF. CDR3 in DNA: TGTGCCAGCAGCTTGAACAACGCTGAAGCTTTCTTT.

This clonotype was observed many times. The rearrangement links TRBV4-3 to TRBJ2-6; D uncertain. CDR3 length equals 16 residues. Germline V lookup: CDR1 LGHNA, CDR2 YSLEER. The germline V and J ends were trimmed by 1 base and 2 bases, with 9 bases remaining between them. The CDR3 spells CASSQGGPTGANVLTF. As DNA, the CDR3 is TGCGCCAGCAGCCAAGGGGGTCCCACTGGGGCCAACGTCCTGACTTTC.

At least ten counts were recorded for this clonotype. The chain employs TRBV27 and TRBJ1-1; no definite D call. The germline gives CDR1 MNHEY, CDR2 SMNVEV (reference sequence). The ends were cut back, 6 bases at V and 5 bases at J, with 13 bases in the middle. The CDR3 is 13 amino acids. The CDR3 region is CASRIRTETEAFF. The CDR3 region has the DNA TGTGCCAGCAGGATTCGGACCGAGACTGAAGCTTTCTTT.

This clonotype came up many times. This sequence joins TRBV2 and TRBJ1-1, with D possibly matching TRBD1 (5 bases). The V gene's germline CDR1 is SNHLY and CDR2 FYNNEI. The CDR3 sequence is 15 residues long. Between the trimmed V and J ends, which lost 10 bases and 0 bases, there was a span of 18 bases. The CDR3 DNA is TGTGCCACCAAGCGGGGGGGATCCATGAACACTGAAGCTTTCTTT. Translation gives CATKRGGSMNTEAFF.

This clonotype was detected only once. V usage is TRBV4-3 and J usage is TRBJ2-5, with unresolved D. Trimming removed 1 base at V and 4 bases at J, with 10 bases between. The CDR3 is 14 amino acids. Per the germline V gene, CDR1 is LGHNA and CDR2 is YSLEER. The CDR3 bases are TGCGCCAGCAGCCAAGGTGCAGGCAGAGAGACCCAGTACTTC. Translation: CASSQGAGRETQYF.

There are many counts of this clonotype. CDR3 DNA: TGTGCCAGCAGTTTCGAGGGCGGGAGCTACGAGCAGTACTTC. Encoded protein: CASSFEGGSYEQYF. The chain has TRBV28 and TRBJ2-7; 7 nucleotides match TRBD2. The CDR3 extends over 14 amino acids. V shed 3 bases, J shed 3 bases, and the junction held 5 bases outside the gene matches. CDR1 and CDR2 from the germline V gene are MDHEN and SYDVKM.

This clonotype was seen a handful of times. This chain connects TRBV7-3 to TRBJ2-5; D possibly corresponds to TRBD2 (7 bases). The germline V and J ends were trimmed by 5 bases and 2 bases, with 15 bases remaining between them. CDR1 is SGHTA and CDR2 is FQGTGA in the germline V gene. This CDR3 spans 15 amino acids. In DNA form, the CDR3 reads TGTGCCAGCAGCCCCTGGGGGGGCGGACAAGAGACCCAGTACTTC. Its protein product is CASSPWGGGQETQYF.

This clonotype was recorded at least ten times. V gene TRBV28 combines with J gene TRBJ2-5; D is uncertain. V lost 3 bases and J 0 bases, leaving 14 bases between the germline ends. CDR3 length: 16 amino acids. Per the germline V gene, CDR1 is MDHEN and CDR2 is SYDVKM. The DNA for the CDR3 is TGTGCCAGCAGTTTCTTTGGAAGAGGCTACCAAGAGACCCAGTACTTC. It specifies CASSFFGRGYQETQYF.

This clonotype was recorded many times. The junction and the germline gene differ at one end; a read error may be behind it. The chain has TRBV29-1 and TRBJ2-5; 13 bases are a match to TRBD2. The CDR3 has 16 residues. CDR1 and CDR2 (germline): SQVTM, ANQGSEA. CDR3 amino acids: CSVVGLAGVVQETQHF. The CDR3 DNA sequence: TGCAGCGTTGTCGGACTAGCGGGAGTCGTACAAGAGACCCAGCACTTC.

Many counts were recorded for this clonotype. The chain employs TRBV4-3 and TRBJ2-5; D gene unclear. This CDR3 has 17 amino acids. Germline CDR1 LGHNA, CDR2 YSLEER. Trimming took off 0 bases at V and 1 base at J, with 15 bases between the two ends. The CDR3 DNA follows: TGCGCCAGCAGCCAAGATAACGGGCCGGCAGGCCAAGAGACCCAGTACTTC. Protein product: CASSQDNGPAGQETQYF.

This clonotype was seen many times. The chain couples TRBV28 to TRBJ2-2, with D unclear. The germline CDR1 and CDR2 sequences are MDHEN and SYDVKM. The CDR3 extends over 17 amino acids. V was pared by 1 base and J by 0 bases, with 12 bases between. In nucleotides, the CDR3 is TGTGCCAGCAGTTTATCTCCCTTCGGAGCGAACACCGGGGAGCTGTTTTTT. Translation gives CASSLSPFGANTGELFF.

There are many counts of this clonotype. The CDR3 sequence: CASSPQTGPGDTIYF. In DNA form, the CDR3 reads TGTGCCAGCAGCCCGCAGACAGGGCCCGGGGACACCATATATTTT. This chain links TRBV7-8 with TRBJ1-3; 7 bases are shared with TRBD1. This CDR3 comprises 15 residues. Germline trimming cut 5 bases from V and 8 bases from J; bases unmatched to any gene: 12. Germline V lookup: CDR1 SGHVS, CDR2 FQNEAQ.